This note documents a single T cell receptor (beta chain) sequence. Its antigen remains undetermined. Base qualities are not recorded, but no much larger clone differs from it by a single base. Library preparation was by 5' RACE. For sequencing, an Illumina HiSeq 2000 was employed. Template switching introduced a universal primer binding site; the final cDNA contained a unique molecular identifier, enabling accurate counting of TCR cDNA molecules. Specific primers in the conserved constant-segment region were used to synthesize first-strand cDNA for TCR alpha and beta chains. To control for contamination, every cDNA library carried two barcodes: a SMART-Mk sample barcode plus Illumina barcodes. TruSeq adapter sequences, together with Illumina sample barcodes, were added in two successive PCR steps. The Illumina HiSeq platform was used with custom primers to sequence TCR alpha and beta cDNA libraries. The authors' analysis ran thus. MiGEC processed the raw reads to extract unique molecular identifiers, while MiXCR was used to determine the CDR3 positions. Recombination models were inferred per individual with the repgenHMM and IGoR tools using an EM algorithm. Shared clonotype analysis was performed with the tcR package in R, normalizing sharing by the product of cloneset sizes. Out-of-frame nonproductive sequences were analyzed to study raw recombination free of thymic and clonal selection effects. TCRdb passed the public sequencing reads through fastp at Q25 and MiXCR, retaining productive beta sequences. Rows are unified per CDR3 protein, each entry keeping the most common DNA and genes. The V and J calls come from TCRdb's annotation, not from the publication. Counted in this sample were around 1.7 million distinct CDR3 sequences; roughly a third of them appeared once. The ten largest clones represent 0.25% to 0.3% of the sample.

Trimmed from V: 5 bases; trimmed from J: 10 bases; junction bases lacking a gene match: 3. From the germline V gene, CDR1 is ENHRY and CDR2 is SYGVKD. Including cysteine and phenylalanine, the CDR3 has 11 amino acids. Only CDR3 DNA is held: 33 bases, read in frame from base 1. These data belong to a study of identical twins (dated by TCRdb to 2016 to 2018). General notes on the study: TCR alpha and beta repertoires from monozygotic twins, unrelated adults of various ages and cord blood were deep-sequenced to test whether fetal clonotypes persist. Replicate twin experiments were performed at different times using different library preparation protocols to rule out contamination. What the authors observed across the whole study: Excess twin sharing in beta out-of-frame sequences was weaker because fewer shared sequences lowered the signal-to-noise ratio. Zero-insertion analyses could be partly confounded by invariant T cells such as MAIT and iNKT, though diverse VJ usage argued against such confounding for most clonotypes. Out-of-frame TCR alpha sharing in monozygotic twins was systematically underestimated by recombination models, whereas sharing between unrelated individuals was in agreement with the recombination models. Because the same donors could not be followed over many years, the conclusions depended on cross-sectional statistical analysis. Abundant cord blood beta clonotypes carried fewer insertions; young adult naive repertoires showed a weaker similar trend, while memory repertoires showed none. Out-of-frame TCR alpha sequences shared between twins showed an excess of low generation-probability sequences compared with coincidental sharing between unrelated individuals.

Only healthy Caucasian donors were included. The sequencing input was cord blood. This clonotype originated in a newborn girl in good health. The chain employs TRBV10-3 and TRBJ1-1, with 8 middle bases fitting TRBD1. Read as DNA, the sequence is TGTGCCATCAGTCAAGGACAGGGAGCTTTCTTT. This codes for CAISQGQGAFF.